This TCR beta chain was sequenced in a study of vaccination and CD4 T cells after COVID-19. The study, taken as a whole, reports: Clonotypes reactive to SARS-CoV-2 had a median that went up from about 22 to 38, but not significantly.

The V and J ends lost 3 bases and 2 bases respectively, with 15 bases between them. The CDR3 runs to 16 residues. The study sequenced cultured CD4+ T cell DNA using the Oncomine TCR Beta short-read assay. In TCRdb, the PCR reads were re-called with MiXCR into one record per CDR3 protein. This table holds some 8,300 distinct CDR3 sequences, around 59% found once. This sample's treatment: approximately 9-day PBMC culture with coronavirus spike peptide pools or control peptides (ViraFEST assay). All positive PCR tests were dated between March and December 2020, predating US Alpha, Beta and Delta variants. The count of this clonotype is one. No antigen is known for it.

The sequence was obtained from a human donor who had recovered from COVID-19. This chain uses TRBV12-3 or TRBV12-4 with TRBJ2-3; D is unclear. Specimen: CD4+ T cells from blood, cultured in vitro. The CDR3 protein is CASSLTSRPLTDTQYF. Written as DNA, the CDR3 is TGTGCCAGCAGTTTGACGAGCAGGCCCCTCACAGATACGCAGTATTTT.